This passage covers 24 T cell receptor beta chains from one sample sequenced in a study of PD-1 blockade in mismatch repair-deficient tumors. Clones were sequenced by immunoSEQ multiplex PCR, and TCRdb holds only the in-frame ones, with some missing. The sample lists around 40,000 clones, roughly 84% occurring once. Sequences were derived from peripheral blood, sampled roughly 76 weeks after starting pembrolizumab. These receptors all come from an adult with mismatch repair-deficient cancer.

This rearrangement joins TRBV9 to TRBJ1-2; possible D gene TRBD1, 6 bases. V was pared by 4 bases and J by 5 bases, with 15 bases between. The germline V gene encodes CDR1 SGDLS and CDR2 YYNGEE. The CDR3 runs to 14 residues. This chain's CDR3 is CASSQGRGDYGYTF. The CDR3 DNA reads TGTGCCAGCAGCCAGGGGAGGGGTGATTATGGCTACACCTTC.

The rearrangement joins TRBV5-6 to TRBJ1-3; 9 positions match TRBD1. The CDR3 has 17 residues. The junction had 10 bases not matched to a gene; V was cut back by 2 bases and J by 4 bases. Germline loops: CDR1 SGHDT, CDR2 YYEEEE. The CDR3 bases are TGTGCCAGCAGCTTCCTCCGGACAGGGGCGTCCGGAAACACCATATATTTT. It codes for CASSFLRTGASGNTIYF. The whole variable domain, filled in from reference TRBV5-6 and TRBJ1-3, reads DAGVTQSPTHLIKTRGQQVTLRCSPKSGHDTVSWYQQALGQGPQFIFQYYEEEERQRGNFPDRFSGHQFPNYSSELNVNALLLGDSALYLCASSFLRTGASGNTIYFGEGSWLTVV.

The V call is TRBV4-3, the J call TRBJ2-7; D is unresolved. The length of the CDR3 is 14 residues. The germline V and J ends were trimmed by 4 bases and 2 bases, with 12 bases remaining between them. CDR1 is LGHNA and CDR2 is YSLEER in the germline V gene. The CDR3 nucleotides are TGCGCCAGCAGCCCACTCGTCTCCGCCTACGAGCAGTACTTC. Translated, it gives CASSPLVSAYEQYF.

This clone appeared once. This chain connects TRBV19 to TRBJ2-6; TRBD1 agrees at 7 bases. The length of the CDR3 is 15 residues. Germline V gene data show CDR1 as LNHDA and CDR2 as SQIVND (reference sequence). Trimming at V came to 4 bases and at J to 4 bases, leaving 4 bases not matched to a gene. CDR3 protein: CASSTDRRGANVLTF. CDR3 in DNA: TGTGCCAGTAGTACGGACAGGAGGGGGGCCAACGTCCTGACTTTC.

The V and J genes are TRBV4-3 and TRBJ2-5, with 7 bases matching TRBD2. This CDR3 is built from 15 residues. V trimming: 2 bases; J trimming: 2 bases; junction bases outside the gene matches: 5. The germline CDR1 and CDR2 sequences are LGHNA and YSLEER. The CDR3 sequence is CASSQMLAEQETQYF. As DNA, the CDR3 is TGCGCCAGCAGCCAAATGCTAGCGGAACAAGAGACCCAGTACTTC.

The rearrangement links TRBV5-4 to TRBJ1-1; D is undetermined. V was cut by 3 bases and J by 1 base, with 7 bases left in between. This CDR3 contains 13 residues. Germline CDR1 SGHNT, CDR2 YYREEE (reference sequence). The CDR3 DNA reads TGTGCCAGCAGCTCCGGACCGAACACTGAAGCTTTCTTT. Translating it yields CASSSGPNTEAFF.

The chain recombines TRBV7-3 with TRBJ2-7; TRBD2 matches 8 bases. Germline CDR1 is SGHTA and CDR2 is FQGTGA. CDR3 length: 14 amino acids. The V and J ends lost 5 bases and 4 bases, in that order; junction bases with no gene match: 7. Here the CDR3 reads CASSQGLAGYEQYF. The DNA for the CDR3 is TGTGCCAGCAGCCAAGGGTTAGCGGGATACGAGCAGTACTTC.

The chain is built from TRBV4-3 and TRBJ1-5; no clear D. V lost 0 bases and J 7 bases, leaving 7 bases between the germline ends. The CDR3 loop spans 13 amino acids. Germline V CDR1 and CDR2: LGHNA, YSLEER. The CDR3 loop is CASSQDPGQPQHF. CDR3 DNA sequence: TGCGCCAGCAGCCAAGACCCGGGGCAGCCCCAGCATTTT.

V gene TRBV19 combines with J gene TRBJ2-7; 9 bases map to TRBD2. The CDR3 has 16 residues. Losses at the gene ends were 6 bases for V and 0 bases for J; bases not matched to a gene: 9. CDR1 and CDR2 from the germline V gene are LNHDA and SQIVND (reference sequence). The CDR3 loop reads CASSPSAGGSSYEQYF. In DNA form, the CDR3 reads TGTGCCAGTAGCCCTTCCGCGGGAGGGAGCTCCTACGAGCAGTACTTC.

CDR3 loop: CAWSMGQAANVLTF. The CDR3 nucleotides are TGTGCCTGGAGTATGGGACAGGCGGCCAACGTCCTGACTTTC. The rearrangement uses TRBV30 and TRBJ2-6; 8 nucleotides align to TRBD1. Germline values: CDR1 GTSNPN, CDR2 SVGIG (reference sequence). V lost 2 bases to trimming and J lost 6 bases; unmatched junction nucleotides: 3. There are 14 residues in the CDR3.

This clone came up a few times. The chain combines TRBV25-1 with TRBJ1-2, with TRBD1 identical over 7 bases. CDR1 MGHDK and CDR2 SYGVNS come from the germline V gene. J gave up 8 bases and V 2 bases, and 5 bases lay outside the gene matches. There are 13 residues in the CDR3. CDR3 sequence (DNA): TGTGCCAGCAGTGAAGGGACAGCTAAAGGCTACACCTTC. It yields the protein CASSEGTAKGYTF.

The V and J genes are TRBV7-9 and TRBJ2-3; no clear D gene. The germline V and J ends were trimmed by 2 bases and 2 bases, with 11 bases remaining between them. This CDR3 has 15 amino acids. Germline CDR1 is SEHNR and CDR2 is FQNEAQ (reference sequence). CDR3: CASSLFLQNTDTQYF. The CDR3 coding sequence is TGTGCCAGCAGCTTATTCTTACAGAACACAGATACGCAGTATTTT.

DNA of the CDR3: TGCAGCGGTAGTACAGCTATGAACACTGAAGCTTTCTTT. It translates to CSGSTAMNTEAFF. The chain carries TRBV29-1 and TRBJ1-1, with D uncertain. The V gene lost 7 bases and the J gene lost 0 bases, with 12 bases spanning the gap. The CDR3 runs to 13 residues. Germline V CDR1 and CDR2: SQVTM, ANQGSEA.

The chain has TRBV6-6 and TRBJ1-2, with TRBD1 as a possible D gene (5 bases). The CDR3 runs to 16 residues. V was clipped by 6 bases and J by 1 base, with 18 bases between them. The V gene's germline CDR1 is MNHNY and CDR2 SVGAGI (reference sequence). This CDR3 reads CASSSPGGTDNYGYTF. The CDR3 DNA is TGTGCCAGCAGCTCCCCGGGAGGGACCGATAACTATGGCTACACCTTC.

The chain uses TRBV9 and TRBJ1-2; D not resolved. Germline V lookup: CDR1 SGDLS, CDR2 YYNGEE. The V end was cut by 0 bases, the J end by 4 bases, with 22 bases between. CDR3 length: 18 amino acids. The DNA of the CDR3 is TGTGCCAGCAGCGTAGTAGCGACCCCGGACGGAGGCGTCTATGGCTACACCTTC. Translating gives CASSVVATPDGGVYGYTF.

This chain uses TRBV6-1 with TRBJ2-7; the D is unclear. The CDR3 covers 13 residues. The germline V and J ends were trimmed by 8 bases and 3 bases, with 14 bases remaining between them. Germline V gives CDR1 MNHNS, CDR2 SASEGT. This CDR3 is CASALDPDYEQYF. The CDR3 DNA is TGTGCCAGCGCCTTAGACCCGGACTACGAGCAGTACTTC.

The chain has TRBV19 and TRBJ2-1, with 7 bases identical to TRBD1. Trimming removed 5 bases from V and 8 bases from J; junction bases left unmatched: 9. The CDR3 sequence is 14 residues long. CDR1 and CDR2 (germline): LNHDA, SQIVND (reference sequence). The CDR3: CASSPDRAKDEQFF. The CDR3 DNA is TGTGCCAGTAGTCCTGACAGGGCGAAGGATGAGCAGTTCTTC.

The chain carries TRBV18 and TRBJ2-5; D tentatively fits TRBD1 or TRBD2 (5 bases each). Deletions cut 2 bases from V and 1 base from J, with 5 bases between. The CDR3 sequence is 13 residues long. CDR1 and CDR2 (germline): KGHSH, LQKENI. In DNA, the CDR3 is TGTGCCAGCTCACCAGGGGGCCAAGAGACCCAGTACTTC. Translating it yields CASSPGGQETQYF.

The chain uses TRBV5-1 and TRBJ2-5; the match to TRBD2 covers 8 bases. The V gene's germline CDR1 is SGHRS and CDR2 YFSETQ. There are 14 residues in the CDR3. Trimming took 0 bases from V and 4 from J; bases not matched to a gene: 2. The CDR3 DNA sequence: TGCGCCAGCAGCTTGGGACTAGCGCGAGAGACCCAGTACTTC. It codes for CASSLGLARETQYF.

The chain recombines TRBV19 with TRBJ2-1; D is possibly TRBD1 or TRBD2 (5 bases each). Trimming removed 5 bases from V and 0 bases from J, with 11 bases in between. CDR1 and CDR2 from the germline V gene are LNHDA and SQIVND (reference sequence). This CDR3 is built from 15 residues. CDR3 coding DNA: TGTGCCAGTAGTTCCGGGACCTACTCCTACAATGAGCAGTTCTTC. Encoded protein: CASSSGTYSYNEQFF.

The rearrangement uses TRBV6-1 and TRBJ2-5; D is perhaps TRBD2 (6 bases). Germline CDR1 is MNHNS and CDR2 is SASEGT. The CDR3 totals 15 residues. Trimming shortened V by 3 bases and J by 5 bases, and 16 bases separated the two germline ends. CDR3 coding DNA: TGTGCCAGCAGTGATGCGGGGAACGGTGTGGAGACCCAGTACTTC. It codes for CASSDAGNGVETQYF.

This clone occurred once. The chain is built from TRBV19 and TRBJ2-5, with D perhaps TRBD1 or TRBD2 (6 bases each). Germline loops: CDR1 LNHDA, CDR2 SQIVND (reference sequence). The CDR3 consists of 16 residues. Deletions cut 2 bases from V and 5 bases from J, with 18 bases between. The CDR3 DNA reads TGTGCCAGTAGTATATCCCCCGGGGGCAGGGGTGAGACCCAGTACTTC. This gives the protein CASSISPGGRGETQYF.

The CDR3 loop is CASSTTQTNTEAFF. In DNA form, the CDR3 reads TGCGCCAGCAGCACAACCCAGACGAACACTGAAGCTTTCTTT. V usage is TRBV5-1 and J usage is TRBJ1-1; D gene ambiguous. The germline V gene has CDR1 SGHRS and CDR2 YFSETQ. The CDR3 contains 14 residues. V was shortened by 4 bases and J by 1 base, with 11 bases between the two germline ends. Combining the CDR3 with reference TRBV5-1 and TRBJ1-1 gives the whole variable domain KAGVTQTPRYLIKTRGQQVTLSCSPISGHRSVSWYQQTPGQGLQFLFEYFSETQRNKGNFPGRFSGRQFSNSRSEMNVSTLELGDSALYLCASSTTQTNTEAFFGQGTRLTVV.

The chain employs TRBV30 and TRBJ1-2; D gene uncertain. V dropped 4 bases and J dropped 4 bases, with 10 bases sitting between them. Germline V CDR1 and CDR2: GTSNPN, SVGIG (reference sequence). This CDR3 spans 12 amino acids. CDR3 region: CAWKPPSYGYTF. CDR3 nucleotide sequence: TGTGCCTGGAAACCCCCTTCCTATGGCTACACCTTC.